Shown below are 16 T cell receptor beta chains from a single sample sequenced in a study of tumor and adjacent non-tumor tissue in lung cancer (dated by TCRdb to about 2018). RNA was isolated from bulk, unsorted tissue, and RNA quality was assessed with a NanoDrop ND-1000 and an Agilent 2100. Library method: multiplex PCR. The instrument given in TCRdb is Illumina HiSeq 2500. TCRbeta libraries were built by three rounds of nested PCR using primers (Table S4), following protocols modified from ARM-PCR. TCRdb ran its own pipeline on the public reads, namely fastp trimming at Q25 and MiXCR clone calling, and kept in-frame beta chains. Identical CDR3 proteins give one entry, which carries the most common genes and DNA. The sample yields some 120,000 distinct CDR3 sequences; about 66% were counted once. In total, the top ten clones hold 9.5% to 15% of the sample. Sequencing was performed on lung tumor tissue. The receptors derive from a man aged 25 to 45 with non-small cell lung cancer.

Notes on this clonotype: The junction departs from germline at one end; a sequencing error may be responsible. This chain links TRBV4-1 with TRBJ2-7; D is perhaps TRBD2 (5 bases). The V gene's germline CDR1 is MGHRA and CDR2 YSYEKL. The CDR3 runs to 16 residues. The CDR3 sequence: CASNQDELGSSYEQYF. The CDR3 region has the DNA TGCGCCAGCAACCAAGATGAGCTGGGGAGTAGCTACGAGCAGTACTTC.

In the case of this clonotype: This clone may be a read error of a much larger clone one base away. This sequence joins TRBV10-2 and TRBJ2-1, with D possibly being TRBD2 (5 bases). CDR1 WSHSY and CDR2 SAAADI come from the germline V gene. Between the trimmed V and J ends, which lost 0 bases and 3 bases, there was a span of 12 bases. The CDR3 has 16 residues. CDR3 nucleotides: TGCGCCAGCAGTGAGTCGACGCGGGTGGTCTACAATGAGCAGTTCTTC. Amino acid sequence: CASSESTRVVYNEQFF.

On this clonotype: A single base separates this from a much larger clone, so it may be a read error. This chain uses TRBV6-1 with TRBJ2-1, with D hard to call. The CDR3 is 13 residues long. The V gene's germline CDR1 is MNHNS and CDR2 SASEGT. The V end was cut by 2 bases, the J end by 9 bases, with 11 bases between. CDR3 protein: CASSEPWTSEQFF. DNA for the CDR3: TGTGCCAGCAGTGAACCGTGGACCAGTGAGCAGTTCTTC.

This chain uses TRBV18 with TRBJ1-2, with D possibly matching TRBD1 (5 bases). CDR1 and CDR2 from the germline V gene are KGHSH and LQKENI. The CDR3 covers 15 residues. V was clipped by 6 bases and J by 2 bases, with 16 bases between them. The CDR3 region is CASSPAAGSNYGYTF. The CDR3 bases are TGTGCCAGCTCCCCCGCTGCAGGGAGCAACTATGGCTACACCTTC.

About this clonotype itself: A read error may explain this, as a much larger clone is one base away. The missing conserved phenylalanine or tryptophan at the end of this CDR3 makes a read error likely. J is TRBJ2-7 and V is TRBV6-2 or TRBV6-3; 11 bases match TRBD2. V was clipped by 0 bases and J by 2 bases; unmatched bases: 9. Germline values: CDR1 MNHEY, CDR2 SVGEGT. The CDR3 runs to 18 residues. CDR3 protein: CASSYSPSGGSFTYEQYS. CDR3 nucleotides: TGTGCCAGCAGTTACTCGCCTAGCGGGGGGAGTTTTACCTACGAGCAGTACTCC.

This clonotype has a count of ten or more. The V call is TRBV6-6, the J call TRBJ1-1; D is ambiguous. V shed 6 bases and J shed 7 bases, with 6 bases lying between them. The CDR3 spans 10 residues. From germline, CDR1 is MNHNY and CDR2 SVGAGI (reference sequence). Written as DNA, the CDR3 is TGTGCCAGCAGAAACTATGAAGCTTTCTTT. Translating it yields CASRNYEAFF.

In its sample, this clonotype was seen many times. V usage is TRBV10-3 and J usage is TRBJ2-1, with D unresolved. CDR3 length equals 13 residues. The V gene lost 6 bases and the J gene lost 4 bases, with 10 bases spanning the gap. The germline V gene has CDR1 ENHRY and CDR2 SYGVKD. The CDR3 is CAISPGGYNEQFF. The DNA for the CDR3 is TGTGCCATCAGCCCCGGTGGTTACAATGAGCAGTTCTTC.

Concerning this clonotype itself: A much more abundant neighbour one base away suggests this may be a read error. This chain connects TRBV6-5 to TRBJ2-7; 8 bases are shared with TRBD2. The CDR3 length is 16 residues. J gave up 1 base and V 4 bases, and 9 bases lay outside the gene matches. Germline assignment: CDR1 MNHEY and CDR2 SVGAGI. CDR3 loop: CASSLLPGGVSYEQYF. CDR3 DNA sequence: TGTGCCAGCAGTTTGCTTCCGGGGGGGGTTTCCTACGAGCAGTACTTC.

As for this clonotype: A much more abundant neighbour one base away suggests this may be a read error. The chain is built from TRBV20-1 and TRBJ1-1; D remains ambiguous. V lost 5 bases, J lost 3 bases, and 13 bases lay in between. CDR3 length: 13 residues. CDR1 is DFQATT and CDR2 is SNEGSKA in the germline V gene (reference sequence). In DNA, the CDR3 is TGCAGTGCTCCTCTTAGACCCGACACTGAAGCTTTCTTT. It translates to CSAPLRPDTEAFF.

To note about this clonotype: One end of the junction is discordant with germline, which a read error may explain. The chain recombines TRBV5-4 with TRBJ1-3; 7 nucleotides line up with TRBD1. Germline V gives CDR1 SGHNT, CDR2 YYREEE (reference sequence). The CDR3 contains 14 residues. CDR3 region: CVSSTTGSRNTIYF. The CDR3 DNA reads as TGTGTCAGCAGCACGACAGGGAGTCGGAACACCATATATTTT.

A remark on this clonotype: Just one base apart from a much larger clone, this may be a read error. The chain has TRBV20-1 and TRBJ2-2; D perhaps matches TRBD2 (5 bases). The CDR3 spans 13 residues. Germline-derived CDR1 and CDR2 are DFQATT and SNEGSKA (reference sequence). The CDR3 DNA reads as TGCAGTGCTAACACCCGGTTACCCGGGGTGCTGTTTTTT. It yields the protein CSANTRLPGVLFF.

The chain has TRBV24-1 and TRBJ1-2; possible D gene TRBD1, 5 bases. The germline V gene has CDR1 KGHDR and CDR2 SFDVKD. CDR3 length: 13 amino acids. V was clipped by 6 bases and J by 4 bases, with 11 bases between them. CDR3 protein: CATSSGTAYGYTF. The CDR3 nucleotides read TGTGCCACCAGTTCCGGGACGGCCTATGGCTACACCTTC.

Of note for this clonotype: Relative to the germline gene, one junction end is altered; a read error may explain this. V usage is TRBV11-1 and J usage is TRBJ2-3; D possibly corresponds to TRBD1 (5 bases). This CDR3 contains 16 residues. Germline V gives CDR1 SGHAT, CDR2 FQDESV (reference sequence). The CDR3 region is CASNLEDILRTDTQYF. Here the CDR3 DNA reads TGTGCCAGCAACTTAGAGGACATACTACGCACAGATACGCAGTATTTT.

This clonotype was found once. A read error may account for a junction end that differs from germline. The chain has TRBV11-2 and TRBJ2-2, with D possibly being TRBD2 (7 bases). The germline V gene encodes CDR1 SGHAT and CDR2 FQNNGV. The CDR3 runs 16 residues. The CDR3 reads CASSYSVGGAGGELFF. The DNA of the CDR3 is TGTGCCAGCAGCTACTCAGTAGGGGGGGCCGGCGGGGAACTGTTTTTT.

This clonotype has ten or more counts. The V call is TRBV2, the J call TRBJ2-3, with D tentatively TRBD1 (5 bases). CDR1 is SNHLY, CDR2 FYNNEI, per germline. With 3 bases removed from V and 3 bases from J, the gap between germline ends came to 13 bases. The length of the CDR3 is 15 residues. The CDR3 loop reads CASSDVGARTDTQYF. Here the CDR3 DNA reads TGTGCCAGCAGTGATGTAGGGGCCCGGACAGATACGCAGTATTTT.

With respect to this clonotype: Compared with germline, one end of the junction differs, possibly owing to a read error. This chain joins TRBV20-1 and TRBJ2-3; D possibly corresponds to TRBD2 (5 bases). The CDR3 has 14 amino acids. The germline V gene encodes CDR1 DFQATT and CDR2 SNEGSKA (reference sequence). The CDR3 here is CSAPPTRATDTLYF. CDR3 sequence (DNA): TGCAGTGCTCCTCCGACGCGGGCAACAGATACGCTGTATTTT.